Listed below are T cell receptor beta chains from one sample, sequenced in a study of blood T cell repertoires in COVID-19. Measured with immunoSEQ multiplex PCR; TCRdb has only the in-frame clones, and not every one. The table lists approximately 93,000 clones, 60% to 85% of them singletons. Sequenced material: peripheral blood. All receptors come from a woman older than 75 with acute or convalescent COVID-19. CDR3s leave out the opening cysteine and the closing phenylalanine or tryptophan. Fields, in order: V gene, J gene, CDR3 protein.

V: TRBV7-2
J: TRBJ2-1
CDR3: ASSEGAHAFNEQF

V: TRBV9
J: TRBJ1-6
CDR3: ASSAVPGQGWGDSPLH

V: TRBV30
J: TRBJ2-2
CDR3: AWSAQGSGELF

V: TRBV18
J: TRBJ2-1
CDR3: ASSPAGTGIYNEQF

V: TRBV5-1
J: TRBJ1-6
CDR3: ASSATGQKDNSPLH

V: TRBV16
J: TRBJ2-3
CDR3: ASSPSTDTQY

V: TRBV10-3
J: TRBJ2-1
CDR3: AIKREGLYNEQF

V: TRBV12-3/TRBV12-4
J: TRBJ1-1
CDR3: ASRITGSTEAF

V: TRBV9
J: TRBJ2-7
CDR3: ASSVSEREPPYEQY

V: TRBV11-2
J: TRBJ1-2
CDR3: ASSALTGPAYGYT

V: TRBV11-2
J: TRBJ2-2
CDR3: ASSPILSTGELF

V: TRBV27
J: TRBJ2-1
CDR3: ASSQSGNEQF

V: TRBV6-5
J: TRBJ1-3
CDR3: ASSYRGNPGNTIY

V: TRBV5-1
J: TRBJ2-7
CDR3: ASSLYGGDSYEQY

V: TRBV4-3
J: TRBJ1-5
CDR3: ASSRGQGGNQPQH

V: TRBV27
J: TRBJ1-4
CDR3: ASSRGTAPNEKLF

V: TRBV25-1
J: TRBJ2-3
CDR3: ASSEWQADTQY

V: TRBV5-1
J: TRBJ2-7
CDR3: ASSLGGVARNYEQY

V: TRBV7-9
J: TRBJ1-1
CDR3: ASSATRQNTEAF

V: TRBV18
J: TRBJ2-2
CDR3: ASSPPYGPNTGELF

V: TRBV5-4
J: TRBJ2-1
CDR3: ASSFLAGPYNEQF

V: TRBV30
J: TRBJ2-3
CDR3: AVRQLTDTQY

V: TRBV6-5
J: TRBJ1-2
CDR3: ASSYSSDSYGYT

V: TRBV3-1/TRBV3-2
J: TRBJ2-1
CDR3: ASSQFTGNEQF

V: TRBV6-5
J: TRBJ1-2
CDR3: ASSPSNYGYT

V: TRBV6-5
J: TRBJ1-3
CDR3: ASSYNGLSGNTIY

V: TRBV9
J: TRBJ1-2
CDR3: ASSVGEGSYGYT

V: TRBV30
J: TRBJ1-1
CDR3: AWTREGEAF

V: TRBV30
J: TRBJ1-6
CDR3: AWSRDGGTGSPLH